Given below is one T cell receptor (beta chain) in context. Its antigen is still unknown. This specimen belongs to a study of cytomegalovirus exposure and HLA in healthy donors. Overall study: HLA-typed donors contributed approximately 92 million unique TCRs, which were held in an early data release.

A multiplex PCR was run with 60 Vbeta primers and 13 Jbeta primers. In the original analysis: There were around 77 million unique TCR beta chains by a later count, and some 12 million of them were shared. Only in-frame clones appear in the TCRdb table, and some are missing; sequencing was by immunoSEQ multiplex PCR. D and trimming come from the DNA, and the V and J calls and clone size come from that table. This sample has 110,000 or so clones, with 74% found just once. Notes on the study in general: The authors later found TCR association rates varying by HLA locus, with DRB1 most and HLA-C fewest. Researchers reported that a few CMV-associated chains were confirmed in vitro as CMV antigen-specific.

J was trimmed by 5 bases and V by 4 bases; bases with no gene match: 4. The CDR3 runs 13 residues. Germline CDR1 and CDR2: GTSNPN and SVGIG (reference sequence). Specimen: PBMCs. The rearrangement uses TRBV30 and TRBJ1-2; TRBD1 agrees at 10 bases. The origin of this receptor is a human donor in good health. In DNA form, the CDR3 reads TGTGCCTGGACTGACAGGGGGCAATATGGCTACACCTTC. It is translated as CAWTDRGQYGYTF. Supplemented by reference TRBV30 and TRBJ1-2, the full variable domain reads SQTIHQWPATLVQPVGSPLSLECTVEGTSNPNLYWYRQAAGRGLQLLFYSVGIGQISSEVPQNLSASRPQDRQFILSSKKLLLSDSGFYLCAWTDRGQYGYTFGSGTRLTVV.